This entry is about one T cell receptor (beta chain). The sample comes from a study of OX40 agonist ivuxolimab in advanced cancers. Across the whole study: The dose-escalation group included hepatocellular carcinoma, melanoma, renal cell carcinoma and head and neck cancer.

V shed 1 base and J shed 3 bases, with 13 bases lying between them. CDR1 is LNHNV and CDR2 is YYDKDF in the germline V gene (reference sequence). The CDR3 runs 16 residues. The data were produced by immunoSEQ multiplex PCR, yet TCRdb's version contains in-frame clones alone and is incomplete. The data show 70,000 or so clones, about 90% seen once. This clonotype was obtained from an adult with an advanced solid tumor such as melanoma, head and neck, liver or kidney cancer. Material: CD4+ or CD8+ T cells sorted from blood, obtained in a trial of the OX40 agonist ivuxolimab. The chain is built from TRBV15 and TRBJ1-5; D gene uncertain. The DNA of the CDR3 is TGTGCCACCAGCAGAGTAGGTTTCGACCTCAATCAGCCCCAGCATTTT. It is translated as CATSRVGFDLNQPQHF. The full variable domain, its missing parts supplied by reference TRBV15 and TRBJ1-5, is DAMVIQNPRYQVTQFGKPVTLSCSQTLNHNVMYWYQQKSSQAPKLLFHYYDKDFNNEADTPDNFQSRRPNTSFCFLDIRSPGLGDTAMYLCATSRVGFDLNQPQHFGDGTRLSIL.